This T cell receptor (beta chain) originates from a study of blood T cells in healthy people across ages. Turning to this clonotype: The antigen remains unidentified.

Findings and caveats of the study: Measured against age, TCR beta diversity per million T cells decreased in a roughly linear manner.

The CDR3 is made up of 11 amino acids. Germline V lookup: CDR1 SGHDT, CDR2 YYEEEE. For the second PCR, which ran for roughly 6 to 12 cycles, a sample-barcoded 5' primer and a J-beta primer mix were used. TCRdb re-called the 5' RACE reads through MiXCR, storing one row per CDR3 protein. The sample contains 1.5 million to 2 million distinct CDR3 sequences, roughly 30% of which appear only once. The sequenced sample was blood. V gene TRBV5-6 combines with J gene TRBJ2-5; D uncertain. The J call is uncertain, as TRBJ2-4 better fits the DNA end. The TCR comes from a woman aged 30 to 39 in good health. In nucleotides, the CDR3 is TGTGCCAGCAGCGGAGAGAACATTCAGTACTTC. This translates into CASSGENIQYF.